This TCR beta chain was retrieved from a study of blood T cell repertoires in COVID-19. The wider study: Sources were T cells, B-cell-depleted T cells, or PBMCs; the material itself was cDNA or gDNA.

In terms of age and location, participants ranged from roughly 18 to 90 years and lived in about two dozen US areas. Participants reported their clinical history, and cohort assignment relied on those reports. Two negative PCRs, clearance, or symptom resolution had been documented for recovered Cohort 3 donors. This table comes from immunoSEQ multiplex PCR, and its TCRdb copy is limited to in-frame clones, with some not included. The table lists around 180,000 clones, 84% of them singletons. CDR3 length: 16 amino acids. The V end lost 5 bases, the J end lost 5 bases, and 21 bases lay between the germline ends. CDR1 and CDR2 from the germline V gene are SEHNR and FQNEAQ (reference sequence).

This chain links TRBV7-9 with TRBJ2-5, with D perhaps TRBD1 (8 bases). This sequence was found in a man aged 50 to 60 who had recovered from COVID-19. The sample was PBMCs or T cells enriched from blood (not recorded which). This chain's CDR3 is CASSRGTGGVRETQYF. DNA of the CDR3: TGTGCCAGCAGCCGAGGAACAGGGGGGGTCCGGGAGACCCAGTACTTC.